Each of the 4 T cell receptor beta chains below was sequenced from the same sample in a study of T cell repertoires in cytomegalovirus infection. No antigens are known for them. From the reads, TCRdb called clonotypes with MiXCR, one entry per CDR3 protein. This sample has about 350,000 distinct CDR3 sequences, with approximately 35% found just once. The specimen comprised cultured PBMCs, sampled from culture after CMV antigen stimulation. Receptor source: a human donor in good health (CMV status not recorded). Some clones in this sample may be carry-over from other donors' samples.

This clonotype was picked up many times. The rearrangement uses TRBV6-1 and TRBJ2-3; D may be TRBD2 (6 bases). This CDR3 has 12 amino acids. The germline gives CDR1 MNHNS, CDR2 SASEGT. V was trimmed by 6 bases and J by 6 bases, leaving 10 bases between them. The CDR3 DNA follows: TGTGCCAGCAGCGAAAGCGGGGATACGCAGTATTTT. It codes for CASSESGDTQYF.

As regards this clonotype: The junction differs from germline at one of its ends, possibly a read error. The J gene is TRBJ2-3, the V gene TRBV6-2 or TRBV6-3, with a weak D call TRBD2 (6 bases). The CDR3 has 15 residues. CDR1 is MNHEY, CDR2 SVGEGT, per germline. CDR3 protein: CASSYSYTSTDTQYF. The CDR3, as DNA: TGTGCCAGCAGTTACTCGTACACTAGCACGGATACGCAGTATTTT.

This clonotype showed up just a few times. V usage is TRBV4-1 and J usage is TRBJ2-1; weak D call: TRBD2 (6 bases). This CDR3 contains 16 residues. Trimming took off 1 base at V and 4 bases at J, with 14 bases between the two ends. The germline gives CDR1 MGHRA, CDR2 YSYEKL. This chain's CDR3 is CASSQVYRGLYNEQFF. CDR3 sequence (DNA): TGCGCCAGCAGCCAAGTTTATCGGGGGTTGTACAATGAGCAGTTCTTC.

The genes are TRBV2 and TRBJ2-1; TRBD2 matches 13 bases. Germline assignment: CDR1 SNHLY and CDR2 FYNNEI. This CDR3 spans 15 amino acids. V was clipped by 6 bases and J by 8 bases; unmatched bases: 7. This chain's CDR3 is CASRTGLAGYHEQFF. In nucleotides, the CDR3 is TGTGCCAGCAGGACGGGACTAGCGGGATATCATGAGCAGTTCTTC.